This is a list of T cell receptor beta chains from one sample in a study of blood T cell repertoires in COVID-19. The protocol was immunoSEQ multiplex PCR, while the TCRdb copy is restricted to in-frame clones and leaves out a portion. The sample consists of some 390,000 clones, nearly 90% of them appearing once. Source material: PBMCs or T cells enriched from blood (not recorded which). The receptors here all came from a young woman who had recovered from COVID-19. CDR3s include the opening cysteine and the closing phenylalanine or tryptophan.

14 TRBJ2-1 TRBV6-5 CASILAGGYNEQFF
12 TRBJ2-7 TRBV12-5 CASEGAAYEQYF
14 TRBJ2-2 TRBV7-9 CASSLLTVPGELFF
15 TRBJ2-1 TRBV7-7 CASSRDPSGTNEQFF
17 TRBJ1-6 TRBV5-8 CASRLGGYRHSSSPLHF
12 TRBJ2-1 TRBV12-3/TRBV12-4 CATRGHGNEQFF
15 TRBJ2-6 TRBV6-5 CASGLQGSGANVLTF
18 TRBJ1-3 TRBV5-6 CASSLNLPAYYSGNTIYF
14 TRBJ2-5 TRBV6-5 CASRSDGAFETQYF
17 TRBJ2-7 TRBV7-8 CASSLGTGLVGNLEQYF
15 TRBJ2-5 TRBV3-1/TRBV3-2 CASSPTSGRVETQYF
12 TRBJ1-5 TRBV24-1 CATSDYGQPQHF
14 TRBJ2-1 TRBV5-1 CASSFFSPRDEQFF
12 TRBJ2-7 TRBV12-5 CASGLSKIEQYF
13 TRBJ1-2 TRBV24-1 CATSASANYGYTF
13 TRBJ1-2 TRBV6-2/TRBV6-3 CASSTGRHTGYTF
16 TRBJ2-2 TRBV1 CTSSQAFAANTGELFF
12 TRBJ1-1 TRBV7-2 CASSLDRAEAFF
16 TRBJ2-7 TRBV5-5 CASSFSAYQGNYEQYF
17 TRBJ2-5 TRBV18 CASSPNLPWTDQETQYF
13 TRBJ2-2 TRBV15 CATSRGVPGELFF
16 TRBJ1-6 TRBV27 CASRSSTVRNNSPLHF
16 TRBJ2-1 TRBV5-1 CASSLEASGSYNEQFF
14 TRBJ1-1 TRBV28 CASILTGDWTEAFF
16 TRBJ1-5 TRBV20-1 CSASAPSGGSNQPQHF
16 TRBJ2-1 TRBV5-6 CASSLFRQGPYNEQFF
13 TRBJ1-4 TRBV6-4 CASSSDRGKKLFF
14 TRBJ1-2 TRBV27 CASSLSGDFYGYTF
19 TRBJ1-4 TRBV4-2 CASSQDLRKIQGAWEKLFF
17 TRBJ2-1 TRBV24-1 CATSDSWASGSIDEQFF
14 TRBJ1-2 TRBV28 CASSFSQGNYGYTF
15 TRBJ2-1 TRBV7-9 CASSLALGLVNEQFF
16 TRBJ2-7 TRBV19 CASSDPASGGHYEQYF
12 TRBJ1-2 TRBV11-2 CASSFDRETGTF
16 TRBJ1-2 TRBV6-6 CASSYSPTGYNYGYTF
13 TRBJ1-3 TRBV9 CASSAGAGNTIYF
14 TRBJ2-1 TRBV9 CASSRGNWLNEQFF